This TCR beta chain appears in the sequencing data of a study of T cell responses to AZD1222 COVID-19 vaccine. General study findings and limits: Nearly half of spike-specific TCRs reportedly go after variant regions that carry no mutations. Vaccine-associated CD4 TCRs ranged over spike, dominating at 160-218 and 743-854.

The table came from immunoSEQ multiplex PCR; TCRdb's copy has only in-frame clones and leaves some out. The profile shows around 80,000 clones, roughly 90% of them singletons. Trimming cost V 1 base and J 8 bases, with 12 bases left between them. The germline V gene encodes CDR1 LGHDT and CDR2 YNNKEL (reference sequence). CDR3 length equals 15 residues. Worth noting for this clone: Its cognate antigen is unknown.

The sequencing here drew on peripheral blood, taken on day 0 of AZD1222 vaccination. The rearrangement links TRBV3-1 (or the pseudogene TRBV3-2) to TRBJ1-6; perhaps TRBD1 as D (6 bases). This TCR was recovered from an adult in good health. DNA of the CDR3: TGTGCCAGCAGCCAAGGGCGGGGGGGCTATTCACCCCTCCACTTT. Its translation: CASSQGRGGYSPLHF.